This TCR beta chain was observed in a study of T cells after yellow fever vaccination. TCRdb re-called the 5' RACE reads with MiXCR, one entry per CDR3 protein. Of around 340,000 distinct CDR3 sequences listed, 12% were seen once; the top ten hold approximately 3.3%. The germline V and J ends were trimmed by 6 bases and 8 bases, with 22 bases remaining between them. The germline V gene has CDR1 MNHNY and CDR2 SVGAGI (reference sequence). The CDR3 length is 15 residues. The table lists this clonotype with a few counts. The rearrangement uses TRBV6-6 and TRBJ1-2; the D gene is possibly TRBD1 (6 bases). The receptor was derived from a man aged 18-30 years who received the YFV17D yellow fever vaccine. The specimen was CD4+ T cells sorted from PBMCs, collected 15 days after the yellow fever booster vaccination. The CDR3 nucleotides read TGTGCCAGCAGCCAGACCCAGGGGCCCCCGCGGGGCTACACCTTC. Translation gives CASSQTQGPPRGYTF.